These 19 T cell receptor beta chains were all obtained from the same sample, sequenced in a study of identical twins. TCRdb itself ran the 5' RACE reads through MiXCR, one entry per CDR3 protein. Among 420,000 or so distinct CDR3 sequences, approximately 17% were seen once, and the ten largest hold around 10%. The sequencing input was naive T cells sorted from blood. These receptors were obtained from a man in his fifties or sixties in good health.

This clonotype occurred a few times. This chain connects TRBV5-1 to TRBJ1-6, with 10 bases matching TRBD1. The CDR3 loop spans 15 amino acids. CDR1 and CDR2 (germline): SGHRS, YFSETQ. The trim removed 4 bases at V and 7 bases at J, leaving 5 bases unmatched. The CDR3 DNA reads TGCGCCAGCAGCCCGGGACAGGGGCGGAATTCACCCCTCCACTTT. Protein product: CASSPGQGRNSPLHF.

There are many counts of this clonotype. The V gene is TRBV4-2, the J gene TRBJ1-4; D ambiguous. This CDR3 contains 13 residues. Germline V lookup: CDR1 LGHNA, CDR2 YNFKEQ. Trimming took 4 bases from V and 7 from J, leaving 10 bases between them. CDR3 in amino acids: CASSPGWGEKLFF. CDR3 in DNA: TGTGCCAGCAGCCCGGGATGGGGTGAAAAACTGTTTTTT.

This clonotype was seen a handful of times. V usage is TRBV5-4 and J usage is TRBJ2-7; the match to TRBD2 covers 9 bases. This CDR3 contains 15 residues. V dropped 4 bases and J dropped 2; count of bases not matched to a gene: 7. Germline assignment: CDR1 SGHNT and CDR2 YYREEE (reference sequence). CDR3 DNA: TGTGCCAGCAGCACCGGACTAGCGACCGCCTACGAGCAGTACTTC. This sequence encodes CASSTGLATAYEQYF.

The chain carries TRBV7-2 and TRBJ1-6; D ambiguous. V was shortened by 3 bases and J by 11 bases, with 11 bases between the two germline ends. The CDR3 loop spans 13 amino acids. Germline CDR1 SGHTA, CDR2 FQGNSA. For the CDR3, the DNA is TGTGCCAGCAGCTTTTCAGGTTATCCACCCCTCCACTTT. Its translation is CASSFSGYPPLHF.

This chain uses TRBV6-1 with TRBJ2-3, with D tentatively TRBD1 or TRBD2 (5 bases each). The CDR3 contains 14 residues. Germline lookup yields CDR1 MNHNS and CDR2 SASEGT. Deletions cut 6 bases from V and 2 bases from J, with 12 bases between. CDR3 amino acids: CASRTGTLTDTQYF. The CDR3 nucleotides are TGTGCCAGCAGAACCGGGACCCTCACAGATACGCAGTATTTT.

This chain links TRBV15 with TRBJ1-5, with D possibly being TRBD1 (5 bases). Trimming pared 5 bases from V and 6 bases from J, leaving 14 bases between. Germline assignment: CDR1 LNHNV and CDR2 YYDKDF (reference sequence). There are 14 residues in the CDR3. CDR3 nucleotides: TGTGCCACCAGCGGCGGGACCCCAGGTCAGCCCCAGCATTTT. Translated: CATSGGTPGQPQHF.

The V call is TRBV27, the J call TRBJ2-7; D gene uncertain. Germline assignment: CDR1 MNHEY and CDR2 SMNVEV (reference sequence). The CDR3 loop spans 14 amino acids. The V gene lost 3 bases and the J gene lost 7 bases, with 16 bases spanning the gap. The CDR3, as DNA: TGTGCCAGCAGTTTGAGACACCTTATGGGAGAGCAGTACTTC. Translation gives CASSLRHLMGEQYF.

The sample holds a few counts of this clonotype. The chain recombines TRBV10-3 with TRBJ1-5; D gene ambiguous. There are 15 residues in the CDR3. V lost 0 bases to trimming and J lost 6 bases, with 12 bases between them. Germline V gives CDR1 ENHRY, CDR2 SYGVKD. Here the CDR3 reads CAISESDRTGQPQHF. The CDR3 DNA reads TGTGCCATCAGTGAGTCCGACCGGACTGGTCAGCCCCAGCATTTT.

This rearrangement joins TRBV5-1 to TRBJ1-6, with TRBD1 matching 7 bases. V gave up 4 bases and J gave up 6 bases; unmatched junction bases: 7. The germline V gene has CDR1 SGHRS and CDR2 YFSETQ. There are 15 residues in the CDR3. The DNA for the CDR3 is TGCGCCAGCAGCCAAGGAGACAGGGTTAATTCACCCCTCCACTTT. It is translated as CASSQGDRVNSPLHF.

This clonotype has just a few counts. This rearrangement joins TRBV10-3 to TRBJ2-5; 8 bases match TRBD1. CDR1 and CDR2 from the germline V gene are ENHRY and SYGVKD. Trimming cost V 4 bases and J 4 bases; bases outside gene matches: 8. The CDR3 is 15 residues long. This CDR3 is CAISAGRGPPETQYF. CDR3 nucleotide sequence: TGTGCCATCAGTGCTGGCAGGGGGCCGCCAGAGACCCAGTACTTC.

This clonotype was observed at least ten times. The chain links TRBV5-1 to TRBJ2-3, with 10 bases matching TRBD2. After removal of 4 bases from V and 1 base from J, the junction contained 9 bases not matched to a gene. This CDR3 has 17 residues. Germline-derived CDR1 and CDR2 are SGHRS and YFSETQ. The CDR3 bases are TGCGCCAGCAGCCCCCAACCCGGACTAGCGGGCACAGATACGCAGTATTTT. It codes for CASSPQPGLAGTDTQYF. Looking up the rest from reference TRBV5-1 and TRBJ2-3 gives the full variable domain: KAGVTQTPRYLIKTRGQQVTLSCSPISGHRSVSWYQQTPGQGLQFLFEYFSETQRNKGNFPGRFSGRQFSNSRSEMNVSTLELGDSALYLCASSPQPGLAGTDTQYFGPGTRLTVL.

The chain joins TRBV19 to TRBJ2-3; TRBD1 matches 7 bases. Germline-derived CDR1 and CDR2 are LNHDA and SQIVND (reference sequence). Unmatched junction bases numbered 6, after V lost 3 bases and J lost 6 bases. This CDR3 comprises 14 residues. The DNA for the CDR3 is TGTGCCAGTAGTATCTACAGGGGCCGGGATACGCAGTATTTT. This gives the protein CASSIYRGRDTQYF. Based on the CDR3 plus reference TRBV19 and TRBJ2-3, the full variable domain is DGGITQSPKYLFRKEGQNVTLSCEQNLNHDAMYWYRQDPGQGLRLIYYSQIVNDFQKGDIAEGYSVSREKKESFPLTVTSAQKNPTAFYLCASSIYRGRDTQYFGPGTRLTVL.

The chain links TRBV11-2 to TRBJ1-2, with 7 bases lining up with TRBD1. There are 15 residues in the CDR3. V trimming: 5 bases; J trimming: 3 bases; junction bases outside the gene matches: 9. Germline loops: CDR1 SGHAT, CDR2 FQNNGV. The CDR3 reads CASSPIKGAHYGYTF. The CDR3 DNA is TGTGCCAGCAGCCCTATCAAGGGGGCCCACTATGGCTACACCTTC.

Many counts were recorded for this clonotype. V and J are TRBV29-1 and TRBJ2-7, with D perhaps TRBD1 or TRBD2 (5 bases each). The V end was cut by 4 bases, the J end by 7 bases, with 11 bases between. The CDR3 runs to 11 residues. In germline, CDR1 is SQVTM, CDR2 ANQGSEA. For the CDR3, the DNA is TGCAGCGTTGTGGGGGTCGATGAGCAGTACTTC. Translation: CSVVGVDEQYF.

This clonotype appeared many times. The chain employs TRBV13 and TRBJ2-7; possibly TRBD1 for D (5 bases). This CDR3 region has 14 residues. Trimming shortened V by 0 bases and J by 2 bases, and 8 bases separated the two germline ends. Germline V CDR1 and CDR2: PRHDT, FYEKMQ (reference sequence). CDR3 loop: CASSLGRGPYEQYF. The CDR3 bases are TGTGCCAGCAGCTTAGGAAGGGGTCCCTACGAGCAGTACTTC.

This clonotype has a handful of counts. The V call is TRBV6-5, the J call TRBJ1-2; 10 bases are a match to TRBD1. The J segment lost 4 bases and the V segment lost 4 bases, leaving 3 bases of the junction unmatched. The germline V gene has CDR1 MNHEY and CDR2 SVGAGI. The CDR3 is made up of 14 amino acids. DNA for the CDR3: TGTGCCAGCAGTTCGGGACAGGGGTCCTATGGCTACACCTTC. Protein product: CASSSGQGSYGYTF.

This clonotype was counted at least ten times. The genes are TRBV6-1 and TRBJ2-2; 7 bases are a match to TRBD1. The CDR3 is 15 residues long. CDR1 MNHNS and CDR2 SASEGT come from the germline V gene. V lost 6 bases, J lost 4 bases, and 8 bases stayed unmatched. The CDR3 DNA sequence: TGTGCCAGCAGCCCGACAGGGAGAGGCACCGGGGAGCTGTTTTTT. Residues: CASSPTGRGTGELFF.

This chain links TRBV12-3 or TRBV12-4 with TRBJ2-2, with D maybe TRBD2 (6 bases). The CDR3 spans 14 residues. Trimming took off 5 bases at V and 5 bases at J, with 12 bases between the two ends. The CDR3 region has the DNA TGTGCCAGCAGTCCTCGGGGGACTACCGGGGAGCTGTTTTTT. This sequence encodes CASSPRGTTGELFF.

This clonotype was detected only a few times. The chain uses TRBV10-3 and TRBJ2-4; 10 bases are a match to TRBD1. The length of the CDR3 is 17 residues. Germline V CDR1 and CDR2: ENHRY, SYGVKD. V shed 0 bases, J shed 2 bases, and the junction held 4 bases outside the gene matches. The CDR3 sequence: CAISESVTGGPKNIQYF. The CDR3 DNA reads as TGTGCCATCAGTGAGTCGGTGACAGGGGGCCCCAAAAACATTCAGTACTTC.